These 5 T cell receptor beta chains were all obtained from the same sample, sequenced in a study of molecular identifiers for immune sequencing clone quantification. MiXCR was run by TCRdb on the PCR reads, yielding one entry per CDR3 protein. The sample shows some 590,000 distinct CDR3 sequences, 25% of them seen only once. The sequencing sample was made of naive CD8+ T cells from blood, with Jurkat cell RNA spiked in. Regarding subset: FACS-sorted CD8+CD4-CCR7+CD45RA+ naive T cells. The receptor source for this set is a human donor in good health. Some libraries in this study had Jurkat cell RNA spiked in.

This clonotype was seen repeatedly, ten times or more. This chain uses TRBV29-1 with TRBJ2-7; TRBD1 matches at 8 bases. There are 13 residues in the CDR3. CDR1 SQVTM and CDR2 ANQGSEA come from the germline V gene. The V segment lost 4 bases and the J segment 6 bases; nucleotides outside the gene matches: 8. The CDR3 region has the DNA TGCAGCGTTGCAGGACAGGGACCCGGCGAGCAGTACTTC. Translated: CSVAGQGPGEQYF.

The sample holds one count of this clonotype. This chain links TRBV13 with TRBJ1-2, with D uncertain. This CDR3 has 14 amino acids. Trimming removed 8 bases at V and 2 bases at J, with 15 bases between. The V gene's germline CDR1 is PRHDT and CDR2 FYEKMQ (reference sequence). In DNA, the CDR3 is TGTGCCAGCGCAACCCCGGGAGAGAACTATGGCTACACCTTC. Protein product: CASATPGENYGYTF.

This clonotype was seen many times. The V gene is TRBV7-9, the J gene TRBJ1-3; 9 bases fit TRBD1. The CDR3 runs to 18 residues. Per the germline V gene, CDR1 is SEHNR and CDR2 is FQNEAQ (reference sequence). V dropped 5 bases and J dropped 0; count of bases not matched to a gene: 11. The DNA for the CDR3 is TGTGCCAGCAGCCCCGACCGGGGACAGGGAAGCTCTGGAAACACCATATATTTT. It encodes CASSPDRGQGSSGNTIYF.

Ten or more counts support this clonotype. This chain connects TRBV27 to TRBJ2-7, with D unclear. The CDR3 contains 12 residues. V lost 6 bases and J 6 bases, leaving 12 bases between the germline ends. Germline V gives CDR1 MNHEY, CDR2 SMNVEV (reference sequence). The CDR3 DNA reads TGTGCCAGCAGGACTGGGTGGGGCGAGCAGTACTTC. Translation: CASRTGWGEQYF.

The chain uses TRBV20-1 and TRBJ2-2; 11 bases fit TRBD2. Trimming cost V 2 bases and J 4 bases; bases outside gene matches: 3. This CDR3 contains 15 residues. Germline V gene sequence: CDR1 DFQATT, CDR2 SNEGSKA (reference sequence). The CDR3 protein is CSARTSGSSTGELFF. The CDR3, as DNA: TGCAGTGCTAGAACTAGCGGGAGTAGCACCGGGGAGCTGTTTTTT.